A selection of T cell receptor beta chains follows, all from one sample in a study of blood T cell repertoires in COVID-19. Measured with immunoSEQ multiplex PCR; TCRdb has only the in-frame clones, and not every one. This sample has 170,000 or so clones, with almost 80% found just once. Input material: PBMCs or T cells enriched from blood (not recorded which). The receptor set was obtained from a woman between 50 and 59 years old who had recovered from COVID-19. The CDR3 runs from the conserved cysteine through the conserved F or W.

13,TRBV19,CATKREGREEQYF
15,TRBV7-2,CASSWGQGRGTEAFF
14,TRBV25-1,CASSASGVYNEQFF
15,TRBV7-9,CASSLAQGVDETQYF
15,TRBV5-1,CASSLFGVVGETQYF
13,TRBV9,CASNRVMNTEAFF
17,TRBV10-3,CATLWNSGSVGAGELFF
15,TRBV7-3,CASSLTPSSTDTQYF
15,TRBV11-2,CASSGRTSGTNEQFF
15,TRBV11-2,CASSPLGLGNTEAFF
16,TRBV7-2,CASSLVLADLTGELFF
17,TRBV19,CASSSRPIRAGANVLTF
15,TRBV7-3,CASSQAGVSTDTQYF
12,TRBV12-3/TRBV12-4,CASTPMNTEAFF
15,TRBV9,CASSVASGSTDTQYF
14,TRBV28,CASSVGLGPNEQFF
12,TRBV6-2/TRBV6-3,CASSSTGYEQYF
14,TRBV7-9,CASSIGQGRDGYTF
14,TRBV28,CASSSSGEGYGYTF
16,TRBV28,CASRDSSSSYNSPLHF
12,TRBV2,CASSKGGYEQYF
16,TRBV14,CASSQDIGQGYTEAFF
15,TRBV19,CASSDGQLSSYEQYF
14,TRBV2,CATKERGWDNEQFF
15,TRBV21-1,CASSNRGTGLNIQYF
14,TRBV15,CATSKRQGGNEQFF
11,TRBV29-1,CSVGGVGSYTF
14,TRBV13,CASSLGRASGGYTF
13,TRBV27,CASGVMGAYEQYF
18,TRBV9,CASSVDHRRGGFTDTQYF
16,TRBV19,CASSISRTGGNTEAFF
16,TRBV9,CASSVDPTGTGGDYTF
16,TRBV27,CASSSISAGFGTEAFF
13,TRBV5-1,CASGWGQGNEQFF
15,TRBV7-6,CASSFSGASTDTQYF
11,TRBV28,CASSLRREQFF
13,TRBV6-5,CASIDDLSDTQYF
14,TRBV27,CASSLTRDSREQYF
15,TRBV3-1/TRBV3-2,CASSHKYTSGNTIYF